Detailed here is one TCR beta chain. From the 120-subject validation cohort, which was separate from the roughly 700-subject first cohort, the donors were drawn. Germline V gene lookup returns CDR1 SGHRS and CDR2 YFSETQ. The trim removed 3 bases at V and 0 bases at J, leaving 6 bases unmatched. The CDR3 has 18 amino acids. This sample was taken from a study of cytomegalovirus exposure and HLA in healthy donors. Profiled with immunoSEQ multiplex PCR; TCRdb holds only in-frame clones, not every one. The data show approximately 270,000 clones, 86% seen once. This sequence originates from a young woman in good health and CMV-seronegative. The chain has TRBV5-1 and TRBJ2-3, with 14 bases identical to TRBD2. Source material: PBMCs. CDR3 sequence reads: CASSSLGTSGSSTDTQYF. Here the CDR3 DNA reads TGCGCCAGCAGCTCGCTAGGGACTAGCGGGAGTAGCACAGATACGCAGTATTTT.